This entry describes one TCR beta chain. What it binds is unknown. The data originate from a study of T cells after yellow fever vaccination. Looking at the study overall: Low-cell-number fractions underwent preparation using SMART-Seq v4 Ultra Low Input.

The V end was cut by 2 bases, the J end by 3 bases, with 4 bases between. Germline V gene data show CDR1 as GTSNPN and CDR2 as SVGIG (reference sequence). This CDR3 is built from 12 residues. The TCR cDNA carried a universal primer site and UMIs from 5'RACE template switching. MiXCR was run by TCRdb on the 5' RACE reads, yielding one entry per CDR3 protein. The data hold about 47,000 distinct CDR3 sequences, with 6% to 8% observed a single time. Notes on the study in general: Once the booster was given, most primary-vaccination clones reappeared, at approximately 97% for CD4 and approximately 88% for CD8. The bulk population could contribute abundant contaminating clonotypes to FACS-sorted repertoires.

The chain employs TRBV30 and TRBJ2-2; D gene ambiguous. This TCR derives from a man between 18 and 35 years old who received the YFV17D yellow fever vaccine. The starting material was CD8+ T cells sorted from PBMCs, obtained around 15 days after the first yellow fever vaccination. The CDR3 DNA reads TGTGCCTGGAGTCTCCACACCGGGGAGCTGTTTTTT. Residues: CAWSLHTGELFF.